The present entry profiles one TCR beta chain with its context. The data were obtained in a study of CD8+CD57+ T cells in acquired aplastic anemia. Investigators profiled TCR beta VDJ and CDR3 from genomic DNA template. TCRdb reprocessed the reads with MiXCR, giving one entry per CDR3 protein. Seen here are roughly 200,000 distinct CDR3 sequences, roughly 65% observed once, and the top ten hold under 45%. Sequenced patients had shown CD8+CD57+ cell expansion by flow cytometry. Patients were untreated when blood was sampled. V shed 1 base and J shed 3 bases, with 13 bases lying between them. The CDR3 sequence is 15 residues long. Germline V gene data show CDR1 as ENHRY and CDR2 as SYGVKD.

The sequencing sample was made of sorted CD4+, CD8+, or CD8+CD57+ T cells (not recorded which) from PBMCs. The chain has TRBV10-3 and TRBJ2-7; tentative D call: TRBD2 (5 bases). This receptor was obtained from a human donor with aplastic anemia. The CDR3 DNA follows: TGTGCCATCAGTGAGTTGAAAGAGGGTTACTACGAGCAGTACTTC. Its protein product is CAISELKEGYYEQYF.